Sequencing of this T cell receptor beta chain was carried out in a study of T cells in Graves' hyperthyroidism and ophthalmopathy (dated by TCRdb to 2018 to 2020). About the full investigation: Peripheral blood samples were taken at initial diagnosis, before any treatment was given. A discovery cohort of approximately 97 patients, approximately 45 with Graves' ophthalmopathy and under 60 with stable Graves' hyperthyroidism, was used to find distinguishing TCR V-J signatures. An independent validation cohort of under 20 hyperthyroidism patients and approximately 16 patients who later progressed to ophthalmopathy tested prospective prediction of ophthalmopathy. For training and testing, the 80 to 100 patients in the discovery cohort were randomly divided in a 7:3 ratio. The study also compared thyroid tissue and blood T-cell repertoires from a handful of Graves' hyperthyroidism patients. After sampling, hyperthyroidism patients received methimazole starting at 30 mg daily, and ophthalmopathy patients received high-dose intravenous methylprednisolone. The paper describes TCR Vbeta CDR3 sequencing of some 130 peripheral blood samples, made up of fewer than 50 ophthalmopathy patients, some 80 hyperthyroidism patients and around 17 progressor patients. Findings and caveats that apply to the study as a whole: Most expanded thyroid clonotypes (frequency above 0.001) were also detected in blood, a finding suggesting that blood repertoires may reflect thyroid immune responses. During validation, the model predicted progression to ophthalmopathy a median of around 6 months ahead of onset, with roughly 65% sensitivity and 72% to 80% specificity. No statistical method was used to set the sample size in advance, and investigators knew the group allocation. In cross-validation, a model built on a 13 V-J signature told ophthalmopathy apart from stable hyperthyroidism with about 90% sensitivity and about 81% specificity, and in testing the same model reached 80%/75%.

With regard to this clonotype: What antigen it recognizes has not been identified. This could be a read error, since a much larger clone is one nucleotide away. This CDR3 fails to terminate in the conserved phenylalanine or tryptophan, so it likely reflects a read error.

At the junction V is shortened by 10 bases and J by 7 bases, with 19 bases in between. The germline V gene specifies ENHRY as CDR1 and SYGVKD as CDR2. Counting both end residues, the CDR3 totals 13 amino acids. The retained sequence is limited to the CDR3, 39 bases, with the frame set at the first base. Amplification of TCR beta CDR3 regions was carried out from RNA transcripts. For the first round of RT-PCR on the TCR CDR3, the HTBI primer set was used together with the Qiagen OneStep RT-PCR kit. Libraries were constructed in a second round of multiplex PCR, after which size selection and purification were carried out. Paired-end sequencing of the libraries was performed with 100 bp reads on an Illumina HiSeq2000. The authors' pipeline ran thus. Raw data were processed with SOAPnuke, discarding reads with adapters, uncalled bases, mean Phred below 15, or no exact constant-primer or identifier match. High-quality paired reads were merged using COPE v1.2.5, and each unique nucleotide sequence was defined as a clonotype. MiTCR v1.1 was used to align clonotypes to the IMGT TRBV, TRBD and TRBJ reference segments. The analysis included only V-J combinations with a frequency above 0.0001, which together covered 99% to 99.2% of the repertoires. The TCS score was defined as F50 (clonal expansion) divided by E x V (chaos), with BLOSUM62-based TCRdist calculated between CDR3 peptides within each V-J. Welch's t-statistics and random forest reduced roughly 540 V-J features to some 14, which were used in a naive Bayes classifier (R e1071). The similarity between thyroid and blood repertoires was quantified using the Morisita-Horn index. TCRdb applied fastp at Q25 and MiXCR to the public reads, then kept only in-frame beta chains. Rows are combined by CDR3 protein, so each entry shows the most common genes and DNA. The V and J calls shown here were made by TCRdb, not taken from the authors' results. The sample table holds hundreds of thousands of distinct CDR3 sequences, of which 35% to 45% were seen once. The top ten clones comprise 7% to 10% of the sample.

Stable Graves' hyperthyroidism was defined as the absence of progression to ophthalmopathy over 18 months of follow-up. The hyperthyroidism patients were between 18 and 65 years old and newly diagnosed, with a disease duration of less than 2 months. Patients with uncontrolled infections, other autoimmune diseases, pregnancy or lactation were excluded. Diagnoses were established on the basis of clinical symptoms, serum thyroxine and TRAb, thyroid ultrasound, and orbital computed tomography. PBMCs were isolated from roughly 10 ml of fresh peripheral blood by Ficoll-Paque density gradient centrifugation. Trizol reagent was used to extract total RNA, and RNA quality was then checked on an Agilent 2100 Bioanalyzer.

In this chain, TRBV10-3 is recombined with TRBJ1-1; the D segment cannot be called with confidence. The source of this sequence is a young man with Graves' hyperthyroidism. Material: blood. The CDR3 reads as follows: CASTLGARNEAFS. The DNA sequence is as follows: TGTGCCAGCACCCTCGGAGCCAGGAATGAAGCTTTCTCT.